This is a list of T cell receptor beta chains from one sample in a study of naive and memory T cell subsets. TCRdb processed the UMI-ligation and nested PCR reads anew with MiXCR; each CDR3 protein has one entry. The profile shows 130,000 to 150,000 distinct CDR3 sequences, 17% of them singletons. Source material: naive CD4+ T cells from blood. Receptors were obtained from a human donor in good health. Both conserved end residues are part of each CDR3. Fields, in order: clone size, D gene, CDR3 length, J gene, V gene, CDR3 DNA, CDR3 protein. D genes are given only for firm matches. The size of a clone is reported for some rows only, either as once, few or many, or as a class for expanded clones.

size: few
D: -
length: 15
J: TRBJ1-1
V: TRBV10-3
DNA: TGTGCCATCAGTGAGTCATACGGCATGGGGACTGAAGCTTTCTTT
CDR3: CAISESYGMGTEAFF

size: -
D: TRBD2
length: 16
J: TRBJ2-3
V: TRBV7-9
DNA: TGTGCCAGCAGCTTAGCGCCGACTAGCGGGAGTGATACGCAGTATTTT
CDR3: CASSLAPTSGSDTQYF

size: few
D: -
length: 14
J: TRBJ1-1
V: TRBV27
DNA: TGTGCCAGCAGTTCTCCACTCATGAACACTGAAGCTTTCTTT
CDR3: CASSSPLMNTEAFF

size: -
D: -
length: 14
J: TRBJ2-7
V: TRBV10-2
DNA: TGCGCCAGCAGGTTAGGACTATCCCAGGGTGAGCAGTACTTC
CDR3: CASRLGLSQGEQYF

size: few
D: TRBD2
length: 15
J: TRBJ2-7
V: TRBV5-4
DNA: TGTGCCAGCAGCCCTCATGGCGGGGGACCCTACGAGCAGTACTTC
CDR3: CASSPHGGGPYEQYF

size: -
D: -
length: 16
J: TRBJ2-2
V: TRBV5-1
DNA: TGCGCCAGCAGCTTGGGTCCGACTAAGAACACCGGGGAGCTGTTTTTT
CDR3: CASSLGPTKNTGELFF

size: few
D: TRBD1
length: 14
J: TRBJ2-1
V: TRBV30
DNA: TGTGCCTGGGGGGTCGGGACAGGGAACAATGAGCAGTTCTTC
CDR3: CAWGVGTGNNEQFF

size: once
D: -
length: 15
J: TRBJ2-7
V: TRBV6-5
DNA: TGTGCCAGCAGTTACTCGATCGGGGATCCCTACGAGCAGTACTTC
CDR3: CASSYSIGDPYEQYF

size: few
D: -
length: 14
J: TRBJ2-5
V: TRBV29-1
DNA: TGCAGCGGAGCCGCTAGGGGACGTCAAGAGACCCAGTACTTC
CDR3: CSGAARGRQETQYF

size: -
D: TRBD2
length: 15
J: TRBJ2-5
V: TRBV7-7
DNA: TGTGCCAGCAGCTTCGCCCTAGCGGGAGGAGAGACCCAGTACTTC
CDR3: CASSFALAGGETQYF

size: few
D: TRBD1
length: 16
J: TRBJ2-7
V: TRBV3-1
DNA: TGTGCCAGCAGCCAAGATCGGACAGGTACCATAATAGAGCAGTACTTC
CDR3: CASSQDRTGTIIEQYF

size: -
D: TRBD2
length: 14
J: TRBJ2-7
V: TRBV7-9
DNA: TGTGCCGGGGGGACTAGCCTGGGAACCTACGAGCAGTACTTC
CDR3: CAGGTSLGTYEQYF

size: few
D: -
length: 14
J: TRBJ1-1
V: TRBV7-9
DNA: TGTGCCAGCAGCTTACAGGGCCTGAACACTGAAGCTTTCTTT
CDR3: CASSLQGLNTEAFF

size: -
D: TRBD2
length: 16
J: TRBJ2-3
V: TRBV28
DNA: TGTGCCAGCAGTTCCTATAGCGGGGCCAGCACAGATACGCAGTATTTT
CDR3: CASSSYSGASTDTQYF

size: few
D: TRBD1
length: 17
J: TRBJ1-2
V: TRBV4-1
DNA: TGCGCCAGCAGCCAAGTTCGGACGGACAGGGCGTACTATGGCTACACCTTC
CDR3: CASSQVRTDRAYYGYTF

size: -
D: -
length: 13
J: TRBJ1-6
V: TRBV5-1
DNA: TGCGCCAGCAGCCCTAAAGAGGGTTCACCCCTCCACTTT
CDR3: CASSPKEGSPLHF